The 10 T cell receptor beta chains given below trace back to one sample, sequenced in a study of early T cells in non-severe SARS-CoV-2 infection. TCRdb itself ran the 5' RACE reads through MiXCR, one entry per CDR3 protein. The table lists about 110,000 distinct CDR3 sequences, roughly 12% of them singletons, with 3.8% in the top ten. The sequencing used whole blood, collected at baseline. The receptors here all came from an adult who was a healthcare worker with PCR-confirmed SARS-CoV-2 infection or an uninfected control (not recorded which).

The J gene is TRBJ2-7, the V gene TRBV7-2, with D hard to call. The CDR3 runs 15 residues. With 0 bases removed from V and 2 bases from J, the gap between germline ends came to 11 bases. Looked up from germline, CDR1 is SGHTA and CDR2 is FQGNSA. The CDR3 sequence is CASSLAPGTPYEQYF. The CDR3 region has the DNA TGTGCCAGCAGCTTAGCGCCAGGTACCCCCTACGAGCAGTACTTC. Looking up the rest from reference TRBV7-2 and TRBJ2-7 gives the full variable domain: GAGVSQSPSNKVTEKGKDVELRCDPISGHTALYWYRQSLGQGLEFLIYFQGNSAPDKSGLPSDRFSAERTGGSVSTLTIQRTQQEDSAVYLCASSLAPGTPYEQYFGPGTRLTVT.

This clonotype was counted a few times. The rearrangement links TRBV5-1 to TRBJ2-3, with D unresolved. Trimming left V 1 base short and J 0 bases short, with 6 bases between. From germline, CDR1 is SGHRS and CDR2 YFSETQ. The CDR3 contains 14 residues. The DNA for the CDR3 is TGCGCCAGCAGCTTGTCACAGAGCACAGATACGCAGTATTTT. This encodes CASSLSQSTDTQYF. The full variable domain, rest sourced from reference TRBV5-1 and TRBJ2-3, is KAGVTQTPRYLIKTRGQQVTLSCSPISGHRSVSWYQQTPGQGLQFLFEYFSETQRNKGNFPGRFSGRQFSNSRSEMNVSTLELGDSALYLCASSLSQSTDTQYFGPGTRLTVL.

The gene calls are TRBV10-2 and TRBJ2-7; a possible D gene is TRBD2 (5 bases). Germline-derived CDR1 and CDR2 are WSHSY and SAAADI. Trimming pared 7 bases from V and 0 bases from J, leaving 13 bases between. This CDR3 is built from 14 residues. The CDR3 reads CASTPSGSSYEQYF. CDR3 bases: TGCGCCAGCACTCCCAGCGGCAGCTCCTACGAGCAGTACTTC.

The table lists this clonotype with a few counts. The chain couples TRBV29-1 to TRBJ2-5, with 7 bases that match TRBD2. CDR3 length equals 13 residues. The J segment lost 5 bases and the V segment lost 4 bases, leaving 7 bases of the junction unmatched. CDR1 SQVTM and CDR2 ANQGSEA come from the germline V gene. CDR3 protein: CSVVAGVGETQYF. CDR3 DNA sequence: TGCAGCGTTGTTGCGGGAGTCGGGGAGACCCAGTACTTC.

The V gene is TRBV4-1, the J gene TRBJ2-5, with a possible D match to TRBD1 (5 bases). The germline gives CDR1 MGHRA, CDR2 YSYEKL. The CDR3 sequence is 14 residues long. Between the trimmed V and J ends, which lost 1 base and 4 bases, there was a span of 10 bases. CDR3 region: CASSQVVQGETQYF. In DNA, the CDR3 is TGCGCCAGCAGCCAAGTGGTCCAGGGAGAGACCCAGTACTTC.

The chain couples TRBV29-1 to TRBJ2-2, with D perhaps TRBD1 or TRBD2 (5 bases each). Trimming pared 6 bases from V and 7 bases from J, leaving 15 bases between. The CDR3 totals 13 residues. The V gene's germline CDR1 is SQVTM and CDR2 ANQGSEA. CDR3 nucleotide sequence: TGCAGCGTCCTACCCGGGGCGGTCGGGGAGCTGTTTTTT. It is translated as CSVLPGAVGELFF.

The sample holds a few counts of this clonotype. The V and J genes are TRBV20-1 and TRBJ2-6, with 7 bases identical to TRBD1. Germline lookup yields CDR1 DFQATT and CDR2 SNEGSKA (reference sequence). The CDR3 has 15 amino acids. The V segment lost 1 base and the J segment 2 bases; nucleotides outside the gene matches: 2. The CDR3 spells CSARGGGPGANVLTF. CDR3 nucleotides: TGCAGTGCTAGAGGAGGGGGCCCTGGGGCCAACGTCCTGACTTTC.

This clonotype was counted only a few times. This rearrangement joins TRBV12-3 or TRBV12-4 to TRBJ2-7, with unresolved D. This CDR3 has 13 amino acids. Trimming stripped 3 bases from V and 2 bases from J, with 8 bases between. The CDR3 region is CASSLGSAYEQYF. In DNA form, the CDR3 reads TGTGCCAGCAGTTTGGGCAGTGCCTACGAGCAGTACTTC.

This clonotype has more than one count but fewer than ten. This chain uses TRBV6-5 with TRBJ2-5, with TRBD1 matching 7 bases. Germline V gene sequence: CDR1 MNHEY, CDR2 SVGAGI. Trimming removed 0 bases from V and 7 bases from J; junction bases left unmatched: 5. The CDR3 runs 14 residues. For the CDR3, the DNA is TGTGCCAGCAGTTACTCAACAGGGGACGGGACCCAGTACTTC. It yields the protein CASSYSTGDGTQYF.

This clonotype has at least ten counts. This chain uses TRBV9 with TRBJ1-3; no firm D call. Per the germline V gene, CDR1 is SGDLS and CDR2 is YYNGEE. V was trimmed by 3 bases and J by 0 bases, leaving 4 bases between them. The CDR3 totals 13 residues. CDR3 sequence (DNA): TGTGCCAGCAGCGGAGACTCTGGAAACACCATATATTTT. Translating it yields CASSGDSGNTIYF.